Listed here are 14 T cell receptor beta chains from one sample, sequenced in a study of cytomegalovirus exposure and HLA in healthy donors. A multiplex PCR was run with 60 Vbeta primers and 13 Jbeta primers. Profiling relied on immunoSEQ multiplex PCR, and the TCRdb table lists in-frame clones only, not all of them. The sample has about 200,000 clones; over 80% are singletons. Sequenced sample: PBMCs. The receptors shown here come from a man aged 35 to 55 in good health and CMV-seropositive.

V is TRBV5-1 and J is TRBJ2-3; possibly TRBD2 for D (5 bases). CDR1 and CDR2 from the germline V gene are SGHRS and YFSETQ. CDR3 length: 14 residues. The germline V and J ends were trimmed by 0 bases and 2 bases, with 7 bases remaining between them. The CDR3 spells CASSLERFTDTQYF. The CDR3 DNA follows: TGCGCCAGCAGCTTGGAGCGGTTCACAGATACGCAGTATTTT.

The rearrangement links TRBV9 to TRBJ2-1; 11 nucleotides agree with TRBD2. V lost 4 bases to trimming and J lost 9 bases; unmatched junction nucleotides: 6. CDR1 SGDLS and CDR2 YYNGEE come from the germline V gene. The CDR3 spans 14 residues. CDR3 in amino acids: CASSFQTSGTEQFF. The CDR3 DNA follows: TGTGCCAGCAGCTTCCAGACTAGCGGGACTGAGCAGTTCTTC.

V gene TRBV12-5 combines with J gene TRBJ2-1; 11 nucleotides line up with TRBD2. V was pared by 2 bases and J by 2 bases, with 8 bases of the junction left unmatched. CDR1 and CDR2 (germline): LGHNT, FRNRAP. This CDR3 has 18 amino acids. The CDR3 bases are TGTGCTAGTGGTTTGATTCTTAGCGGGAGGGCCCCCTACAATGAGCAGTTCTTC. Encoded protein: CASGLILSGRAPYNEQFF.

This clone was seen once. The chain recombines TRBV4-1 with TRBJ2-7, with 8 bases lining up with TRBD1. CDR1 is MGHRA, CDR2 YSYEKL, per germline. There are 16 residues in the CDR3. The V segment lost 3 bases and the J segment 3 bases; nucleotides outside the gene matches: 10. The chain's CDR3 is CASSQPRDRRFYEQYF. CDR3 nucleotide sequence: TGCGCCAGCAGCCAGCCCCGGGACAGGCGCTTCTACGAGCAGTACTTC.

The gene calls are TRBV5-6 and TRBJ1-5, with D maybe TRBD1 (6 bases). This CDR3 comprises 15 residues. V shed 0 bases and J shed 1 base, with 8 bases lying between them. Germline CDR1 reads SGHDT; CDR2 reads YYEEEE. CDR3: CASSLAGDSNQPQHF. In DNA form, the CDR3 reads TGTGCCAGCAGCTTGGCAGGGGACAGCAATCAGCCCCAGCATTTT.

This clone showed up just a few times. The DNA for the CDR3 is TGTGCCAGCAGCTTAGGGCAGGGGGCGCGGTATGGCTACACCTTC. Translated, it gives CASSLGQGARYGYTF. V gene TRBV7-2 combines with J gene TRBJ1-2; 8 bases match TRBD1. With 1 base clipped from V and 5 bases from J, the junction kept 6 bases outside the gene matches. This CDR3 comprises 15 residues. CDR1 and CDR2 from the germline V gene are SGHTA and FQGNSA.

This sequence joins TRBV5-6 and TRBJ2-5, with D perhaps TRBD2 (6 bases). CDR1 is SGHDT, CDR2 YYEEEE, per germline. The CDR3 consists of 15 residues. The V and J ends lost 2 bases and 6 bases respectively, with 17 bases between them. This chain's CDR3 is CASSFRGITLKTQYF. CDR3 in DNA: TGTGCCAGCAGCTTTCGCGGGATAACCTTGAAGACCCAGTACTTC.

This chain uses TRBV6-6 with TRBJ1-1; no clear D gene. V was shortened by 11 bases and J by 5 bases, with 18 bases between the two germline ends. This CDR3 has 13 residues. The germline CDR1 and CDR2 sequences are MNHNY and SVGAGI (reference sequence). CDR3 loop: CAGRYGDETEAFF. CDR3 DNA: TGTGCCGGACGTTACGGGGATGAAACTGAAGCTTTCTTT.

V gene TRBV5-6 combines with J gene TRBJ1-4, with TRBD1 as a possible D gene (6 bases). V lost 1 base, J lost 3 bases, and 13 bases lay in between. CDR1 and CDR2 (germline): SGHDT, YYEEEE. This CDR3 has 16 residues. The DNA of the CDR3 is TGTGCCAGCAGCTTGCAGGGGCAGGGGCCTAATGAAAAACTGTTTTTT. Translating gives CASSLQGQGPNEKLFF.

This rearrangement joins TRBV5-1 to TRBJ1-2; D call uncertain. Trimming pared 3 bases from V and 3 bases from J, leaving 12 bases between. From germline, CDR1 is SGHRS and CDR2 YFSETQ. The CDR3 runs to 14 residues. This CDR3 reads CASSSDGQDYGYTF. CDR3 nucleotides: TGCGCCAGCAGCTCCGACGGCCAGGACTATGGCTACACCTTC.

This clone was seen just once. In DNA, the CDR3 is TGTGCCAGCAGCGGACTAGAGGTCTCCTACAATGAGCAGTTCTTC. Its protein is CASSGLEVSYNEQFF. The rearrangement joins TRBV11-2 to TRBJ2-1; 7 positions agree with TRBD2. This CDR3 contains 15 residues. Germline-derived CDR1 and CDR2 are SGHAT and FQNNGV. The V and J ends lost 5 bases and 0 bases, in that order; junction bases with no gene match: 4.

The V call is TRBV5-6, the J call TRBJ1-3, with a tentative D call TRBD1 (5 bases). The CDR3 length is 14 residues. The V end lost 2 bases, the J end lost 1 base, and 7 bases lay between the germline ends. The germline V gene encodes CDR1 SGHDT and CDR2 YYEEEE. CDR3 coding DNA: TGTGCCAGCAGCTTTCAGGGTTCTGGAAACACCATATATTTT. As protein: CASSFQGSGNTIYF.

This chain links TRBV5-1 with TRBJ2-3; D unclear. This CDR3 comprises 14 residues. Deletions cut 0 bases from V and 6 bases from J, with 11 bases between. The germline V gene encodes CDR1 SGHRS and CDR2 YFSETQ. CDR3 nucleotide sequence: TGCGCCAGCAGCTTGGGGCCAGTAGCTGATACGCAGTATTTT. Protein: CASSLGPVADTQYF.

The J gene is TRBJ2-3, the V gene TRBV29-1; D gene unclear. CDR3 length: 13 amino acids. Deletions cut 3 bases from V and 0 bases from J, with 7 bases between. Per the germline V gene, CDR1 is SQVTM and CDR2 is ANQGSEA. CDR3 sequence reads: CSVDKPSTDTQYF. Here the CDR3 DNA reads TGCAGCGTTGATAAGCCTAGCACAGATACGCAGTATTTT.